This T cell receptor beta chain was retrieved from a study of human T cells and chemical hapten exposure. General study findings and limits: DPC sensitization produced no change in TCRs with frequency above 1 in 1000.

Looked up from germline, CDR1 is SGHVS and CDR2 is FNYEAQ. V was cut by 6 bases and J by 6 bases, with 16 bases left in between. This CDR3 spans 14 amino acids. In TCRdb, the RACE reads were re-called with MiXCR into one record per CDR3 protein. The sample holds roughly 180,000 distinct CDR3 sequences; about 14% are singletons and the top ten take 1.5% to 2%. Time point denoted: patch test 1, 2 weeks after DPC sensitization. Treatment indicated: therapeutic diphenylcyclopropenone sensitization with weekly scalp DPC. This clonotype has a count of ten or more. Its antigen is undetermined. The V and J genes are TRBV7-6 and TRBJ2-3; D is unresolved. The source is a woman in her 30s with alopecia areata. Some clones in this sample may be carry-over from other donors' samples. The source material was whole blood, sampled in connection with sensitization to the hapten diphenylcyclopropenone (DPC). CDR3 in DNA: TGTGCCAGCAGGAAGGGATTGGCCCCCGATACGCAGTATTTT. This translates into CASRKGLAPDTQYF.